The clone carrying this T cell receptor (beta chain) was seen ten or more times. These data originate in a study of metastatic and nonmetastatic thyroid tumors. Across the study: Blood and tumor or nodule tissue repertoires from malignant and benign thyroid patients were compared.

The ends were cut back, 4 bases at V and 6 bases at J, with 9 bases in the middle. The germline gives CDR1 GTSNPN, CDR2 SVGIG (reference sequence). The CDR3 runs to 12 residues. All patients were treatment-naive before thyroid surgery. Via MiXCR, TCRdb re-called the PCR reads. Among around 30,000 clones, over 15% were seen once, and the ten largest hold approximately 5%. Sequencing was performed on blood. This chain connects TRBV30 to TRBJ2-2, with unresolved D. The receptor was isolated from a female donor with papillary thyroid cancer or a benign thyroid nodule (not recorded which). Some clones in this sample may be carry-over from other donors' samples. The CDR3: CAWTPVPGELFF. Written as DNA, the CDR3 is TGTGCCTGGACCCCGGTCCCCGGGGAGCTGTTTTTT.